This is a list of T cell receptor beta chains from one sample in a study of OX40 agonist ivuxolimab in advanced cancers. Profiled with immunoSEQ multiplex PCR; TCRdb holds only in-frame clones, not every one. The data show 65,000 to 95,000 clones, about 84% seen once. The material was CD4+ or CD8+ T cells sorted from blood, obtained in a trial of the OX40 agonist ivuxolimab. The receptors stem from an adult with an advanced solid tumor such as melanoma, head and neck, liver or kidney cancer. CDR3s include the opening cysteine and the closing phenylalanine or tryptophan. D genes are given only for firm matches. Rows may omit the clone size; those that give it use once, few, many or a size class.

CDR3 protein	CDR3 DNA	clone size	V gene	J gene	D gene
CASSLGHPRSGYTF	TGTGCCAGCAGCCTAGGACATCCCAGGAGTGGCTACACCTTC	-	TRBV11-2	TRBJ1-2	-
CASSLGLAGRNEQFF	TGTGCCAGCAGCCTCGGACTAGCGGGAAGGAATGAGCAGTTCTTC	-	TRBV7-3	TRBJ2-1	TRBD2
CASSLAWTTNEQFF	TGTGCCAGCAGCTTAGCGTGGACTACCAATGAGCAGTTCTTC	-	TRBV7-2	TRBJ2-1	-
CASRRTVGPDTQYF	TGTGCCAGCAGAAGGACAGTGGGTCCAGATACGCAGTATTTT	-	TRBV2	TRBJ2-3	-
CASSMLAGRDEQYF	TGTGCCAGCAGCATGTTAGCGGGGCGCGACGAGCAGTACTTC	-	TRBV11-2	TRBJ2-7	TRBD2
CAWSVLPTGFNLGYTF	TGTGCCTGGAGTGTTCTACCGACAGGTTTTAATCTAGGCTACACCTTC	few	TRBV30	TRBJ1-2	-
CASSEAKGAGPYGYTF	TGTGCCAGCAGTGAAGCAAAAGGGGCTGGGCCTTATGGCTACACCTTC	-	TRBV6-1	TRBJ1-2	-
CAWSVGAYNEQFF	TGTGCCTGGAGTGTAGGGGCCTACAATGAGCAGTTCTTC	few	TRBV30	TRBJ2-1	-
CASRALGELFF	TGTGCCAGCAGGGCACTCGGGGAGCTGTTTTTT	-	TRBV2	TRBJ2-2	-
CASNAGPTGELFF	TGTGCCAGCAATGCAGGGCCCACCGGGGAGCTGTTTTTT	-	TRBV2	TRBJ2-2	-
CAISDIGKDGYTF	TGTGCCATCAGTGATATAGGGAAGGATGGCTACACCTTC	-	TRBV10-3	TRBJ1-2	-
CASSFAPGTGGNQPQHF	TGTGCCAGCAGTTTCGCGCCCGGGACAGGGGGCAATCAGCCCCAGCATTTT	-	TRBV27	TRBJ1-5	TRBD1
CAWSVRLTGELFF	TGTGCCTGGAGTGTCCGGCTGACCGGGGAGCTGTTTTTT	-	TRBV30	TRBJ2-2	-
CAINRGAGTGELFF	TGTGCCATCAACAGGGGCGCGGGGACCGGGGAGCTGTTTTTT	-	TRBV30	TRBJ2-2	-
CASSLGTSGEETQYF	TGCGCCAGCAGCTTGGGGACTAGCGGAGAAGAGACCCAGTACTTC	-	TRBV5-1	TRBJ2-5	TRBD2
CASNKGTGGTTDTQYF	TGTGCCAGCAACAAGGGGACAGGGGGCACCACAGATACGCAGTATTTT	-	TRBV7-9	TRBJ2-3	TRBD1
CASSNSGNSPLHF	TGTGCCAGCAGCAACAGTGGGAATTCACCCCTCCACTTT	-	TRBV27	TRBJ1-6	-
CASSAGGMAIHQPQHF	TGTGCCAGCAGTGCCGGGGGGATGGCTATCCATCAGCCCCAGCATTTT	-	TRBV27	TRBJ1-5	-
CASRTSGTYEQYF	TGTGCCAGCAGAACTAGCGGTACCTACGAGCAGTACTTC	-	TRBV5-4	TRBJ2-7	TRBD2
CSVERRLGAKNIQYF	TGCAGCGTTGAAAGAAGGTTGGGCGCCAAAAACATTCAGTACTTC	-	TRBV29-1	TRBJ2-4	-
CASSHDGFSNQPQHF	TGTGCCAGCAGCCACGACGGATTTAGCAATCAGCCCCAGCATTTT	-	TRBV4-2	TRBJ1-5	-
CASSSGTYNSPLHF	TGTGCCAGCAGCTCGGGGACCTATAATTCACCCCTCCACTTT	once	TRBV11-3	TRBJ1-6	-
CASTPTRQLLEQYF	TGTGCCAGCACCCCGACCCGTCAGCTACTCGAGCAGTACTTC	-	TRBV2	TRBJ2-7	-
CAWSLWGRTRSGANVLTF	TGTGCCTGGAGTCTATGGGGCAGGACCCGCTCTGGGGCCAACGTCCTGACTTTC	-	TRBV30	TRBJ2-6	-
CARGGRDNEQFF	TGTGCTCGGGGGGGGAGAGACAATGAGCAGTTCTTC	-	TRBV30	TRBJ2-1	TRBD2
CASSTWIDQPQHF	TGTGCCAGTAGTACGTGGATAGATCAGCCCCAGCATTTT	-	TRBV19	TRBJ1-5	-
CSVASSGGDEKLFF	TGCAGCGTAGCCAGTTCCGGGGGAGATGAAAAACTGTTTTTT	-	TRBV29-1	TRBJ1-4	-
CASSKGGQSNTEAFF	TGTGCCAGCAGCAAGGGGGGACAGTCAAACACTGAAGCTTTCTTT	-	TRBV7-9	TRBJ1-1	TRBD1
CAWTSRFGSPLHF	TGTGCCTGGACCTCCCGTTTCGGTTCACCCCTCCACTTT	-	TRBV30	TRBJ1-6	-
CASGTREPAHGEQFF	TGTGCTAGTGGTACCCGGGAACCGGCCCATGGTGAGCAGTTCTTC	-	TRBV12-5	TRBJ2-1	-
CASSEMRYEQYF	TGTGCCAGCAGTGAAATGCGGTACGAGCAGTACTTC	-	TRBV6-1	TRBJ2-7	-
CASEQGGRNTEAFF	TGCGCCAGCGAACAGGGTGGCAGAAACACTGAAGCTTTCTTT	-	TRBV5-1	TRBJ1-1	-
CAWRAGTSVATQYF	TGTGCCTGGAGGGCCGGGACTAGCGTTGCTACGCAGTATTTT	-	TRBV30	TRBJ2-3	TRBD2
CASSVGGATYEQYF	TGTGCCAGCAGCGTAGGAGGAGCTACCTACGAGCAGTACTTC	-	TRBV9	TRBJ2-7	-
CASSRQGWAFF	TGTGCCAGCAGCAGACAGGGATGGGCTTTCTTT	-	TRBV11-3	TRBJ1-1	TRBD1
CASPGLAGVSNTGELFF	TGTGCCAGCCCGGGACTAGCGGGAGTGTCGAACACCGGGGAGCTGTTTTTT	-	TRBV7-9	TRBJ2-2	TRBD2
CASSLEASGGGYTQYF	TGTGCCAGCAGCTTAGAGGCTAGCGGGGGGGGATATACGCAGTATTTT	-	TRBV7-6	TRBJ2-3	TRBD2
CASSYSSMSGNTIYF	TGTGCCAGCAGTTACTCGAGTATGTCTGGAAACACCATATATTTT	-	TRBV6-6	TRBJ1-3	-
CASSLGLTGGRGGELFF	TGTGCCAGCAGCTTAGGGCTGACAGGGGGCAGGGGCGGGGAGCTGTTTTTT	-	TRBV7-2	TRBJ2-2	TRBD1
CAWGLGQYEQYF	TGTGCCTGGGGACTCGGACAGTACGAGCAGTACTTC	-	TRBV30	TRBJ2-7	-
CASSLQVTSNEQFF	TGTGCCAGCAGCCTACAGGTGACGTCCAATGAGCAGTTCTTC	-	TRBV11-3	TRBJ2-1	-
CAIGTGAYEQYF	TGTGCCATCGGGACAGGTGCCTACGAGCAGTACTTC	-	TRBV6-6	TRBJ2-7	TRBD1
CASSEYGALSGPQHF	TGTGCCAGCAGTGAATATGGAGCCCTCAGCGGGCCCCAGCATTTT	-	TRBV25-1	TRBJ1-5	-
CASSQDLAVYEQYF	TGTGCCAGCAGCCAAGATTTGGCCGTGTACGAGCAGTACTTC	-	TRBV14	TRBJ2-7	-
CASSLRLAGNQYF	TGTGCCAGCAGCCTAAGACTAGCGGGCAATCAGTACTTC	-	TRBV14	TRBJ2-7	TRBD2
CASSLGPPSQTNEKLFF	TGCGCCAGCAGTCTGGGCCCGCCATCCCAAACTAATGAAAAACTGTTTTTT	-	TRBV5-1	TRBJ1-4	-
CSARWGGEQYF	TGCAGTGCTAGATGGGGAGGTGAGCAGTACTTC	few	TRBV20-1	TRBJ2-7	-